This record concerns one TCR beta chain sequence. Its antigen remains unidentified. The V and J ends lost 3 bases and 0 bases, in that order; junction bases with no gene match: 5. The germline CDR1 and CDR2 sequences are SGHNT and YYREEE (reference sequence). This CDR3 is 15 amino acids long. This entry is derived from a study of T-cell memory formation after mild COVID-19. Study findings and constraints: A subset of responding clones appeared in pre-infection memory, suggesting cross-reactive memory joined. Clones that contracted from day 15 to 85 were balanced CD4/CD8, while later expanders leaned CD4+.

TCRdb independently ran MiXCR on the 5' RACE reads; one entry per CDR3 protein. The data contain 150,000 to 200,000 distinct CDR3 sequences, about 14% of them singletons. This chain links TRBV5-4 with TRBJ2-5, with TRBD1 matching over 7 bases. The source of this sequence is an adult woman who had mild COVID-19 (a few samples of this study predate the infection). Cell type and time point are not known. Sequencing was done on a sample of PBMCs or a T cell subset sorted from them (not recorded which). Written as DNA, the CDR3 is TGTGCCAGCAGCTCACAGGGGCGAAACCAAGAGACCCAGTACTTC. Translation gives CASSSQGRNQETQYF.